The present T cell receptor (beta chain) was sequenced within a study of early T cells in non-severe SARS-CoV-2 infection. Looking at the study overall: The sequenced material was bulk RNA from unsorted whole blood, and its chains were unpaired. Overall study findings and caveats: Lookups in VDJdb leaned toward anti-spike CD8 responses and missed private and CD4 specificities.

This clonotype was found many times. Its antigen is currently unknown. Trimming at V came to 1 base and at J to 4 bases, leaving 9 bases not matched to a gene. Germline values: CDR1 DFQATT, CDR2 SNEGSKA (reference sequence). The CDR3 has 16 amino acids. Individual cDNA molecules carried attached unique molecular identifiers. TCRdb fed the 5' RACE reads into MiXCR, producing one record per CDR3 protein. The data show approximately 81,000 distinct CDR3 sequences, around 5.6% seen once. Sequencing input: whole blood. The sequence was obtained from an adult who was a healthcare worker with PCR-confirmed SARS-CoV-2 infection or an uninfected control (not recorded which). V and J are TRBV20-1 and TRBJ1-1, with TRBD1 identical over 10 bases. CDR3 sequence reads: CSARGGFRTGGTEAFF. CDR3 nucleotide sequence: TGCAGTGCTAGAGGAGGTTTTCGGACAGGGGGCACTGAAGCTTTCTTT.